Listed below are T cell receptor beta chains from one sample, sequenced in a study of cytomegalovirus exposure and HLA in healthy donors. Libraries were prepared by immunoSEQ multiplex PCR; TCRdb keeps only in-frame clonotypes and omits some of them. Of a few hundred thousand clones listed, 70% to 90% are singletons. Sample: PBMCs. These receptors came from a woman under 30 in good health and CMV-seronegative. CDR3s include the opening cysteine and the closing phenylalanine or tryptophan. Clone size is shown for a subset of rows, as once, few, many or a class of expanded clone.

CDR3 length	clone size	V gene	CDR3 protein
13	once	TRBV10-1	CASSQNPQETQYF
15	-	TRBV7-2	CASSSRTGPTDTQYF
16	-	TRBV7-8	CASSPPPGGSMGEAFF
14	-	TRBV27	CASRLAGDTYEQYF
15	-	TRBV5-1	CASSLGGRASGELFF
16	-	TRBV7-7	CASSLGTGDGTDTQYF
14	-	TRBV27	CASSRVGANEKLFF
14	-	TRBV19	CASSIGTSGISQYF
16	-	TRBV9	CASSAPTGTGANVLTF
14	-	TRBV15	CATSRGPGSYEQYF
14	-	TRBV28	CASSLASRNYGYTF
17	-	TRBV11-2	CASSPSGAGGFRDTQYF
14	-	TRBV19	CASSPRRDTGTQYF
16	-	TRBV10-3	CAMGDGGVFGLYEQYF
17	-	TRBV7-9	CASSSGTGIPVDQPQHF
15	-	TRBV5-1	CASSFEGATNEKLFF
16	-	TRBV2	CASRLQGALSRSPLHF
15	-	TRBV5-1	CASSTHRGAGTEAFF
17	-	TRBV19	CASSSGTGGWSNQPQHF
15	-	TRBV12-5	CASGPTSGSYNEQFF
15	-	TRBV6-6	CASRDTGARLETQYF
15	-	TRBV11-2	CASSPSTGSNYGYTF
13	few	TRBV10-1	CASSVGRDGEQYF
13	once	TRBV7-6	CASSLGGSDEQYF
14	-	TRBV5-1	CASGRTSGLDTQYF
16	-	TRBV5-1	CASSLAPTGGRDEQFF
16	-	TRBV19	CASSIWTSGSSYEQYF
13	-	TRBV5-5	CASLRESSYEQYF
13	-	TRBV6-5	CASSREAYQPQHF
14	-	TRBV9	CASSVSLESEKLFF
12	-	TRBV28	CASSFRGNTIYF
14	-	TRBV5-1	CASSVGQGSYEQYF
14	-	TRBV11-2	CASSPSSTGSEAFF
15	-	TRBV6-1	CASSEILAPSYEQYF
15	-	TRBV6-1	CASRPGTGHTGELFF
13	-	TRBV5-1	CASSLDRIYEQYF
14	-	TRBV5-1	CASSVDRGYETQYF
15	-	TRBV7-3	CASSPRAGGGYGYTF
14	-	TRBV29-1	CSVGRREGPDTQYF
19	-	TRBV7-5	CVRSLKGTGAMGSNQPQHF
16	-	TRBV19	CASKDRSSGRIGELFF
15	-	TRBV14	CASSRMALTGETQYF
17	-	TRBV28	CASSPWVGQGGNQPQHF